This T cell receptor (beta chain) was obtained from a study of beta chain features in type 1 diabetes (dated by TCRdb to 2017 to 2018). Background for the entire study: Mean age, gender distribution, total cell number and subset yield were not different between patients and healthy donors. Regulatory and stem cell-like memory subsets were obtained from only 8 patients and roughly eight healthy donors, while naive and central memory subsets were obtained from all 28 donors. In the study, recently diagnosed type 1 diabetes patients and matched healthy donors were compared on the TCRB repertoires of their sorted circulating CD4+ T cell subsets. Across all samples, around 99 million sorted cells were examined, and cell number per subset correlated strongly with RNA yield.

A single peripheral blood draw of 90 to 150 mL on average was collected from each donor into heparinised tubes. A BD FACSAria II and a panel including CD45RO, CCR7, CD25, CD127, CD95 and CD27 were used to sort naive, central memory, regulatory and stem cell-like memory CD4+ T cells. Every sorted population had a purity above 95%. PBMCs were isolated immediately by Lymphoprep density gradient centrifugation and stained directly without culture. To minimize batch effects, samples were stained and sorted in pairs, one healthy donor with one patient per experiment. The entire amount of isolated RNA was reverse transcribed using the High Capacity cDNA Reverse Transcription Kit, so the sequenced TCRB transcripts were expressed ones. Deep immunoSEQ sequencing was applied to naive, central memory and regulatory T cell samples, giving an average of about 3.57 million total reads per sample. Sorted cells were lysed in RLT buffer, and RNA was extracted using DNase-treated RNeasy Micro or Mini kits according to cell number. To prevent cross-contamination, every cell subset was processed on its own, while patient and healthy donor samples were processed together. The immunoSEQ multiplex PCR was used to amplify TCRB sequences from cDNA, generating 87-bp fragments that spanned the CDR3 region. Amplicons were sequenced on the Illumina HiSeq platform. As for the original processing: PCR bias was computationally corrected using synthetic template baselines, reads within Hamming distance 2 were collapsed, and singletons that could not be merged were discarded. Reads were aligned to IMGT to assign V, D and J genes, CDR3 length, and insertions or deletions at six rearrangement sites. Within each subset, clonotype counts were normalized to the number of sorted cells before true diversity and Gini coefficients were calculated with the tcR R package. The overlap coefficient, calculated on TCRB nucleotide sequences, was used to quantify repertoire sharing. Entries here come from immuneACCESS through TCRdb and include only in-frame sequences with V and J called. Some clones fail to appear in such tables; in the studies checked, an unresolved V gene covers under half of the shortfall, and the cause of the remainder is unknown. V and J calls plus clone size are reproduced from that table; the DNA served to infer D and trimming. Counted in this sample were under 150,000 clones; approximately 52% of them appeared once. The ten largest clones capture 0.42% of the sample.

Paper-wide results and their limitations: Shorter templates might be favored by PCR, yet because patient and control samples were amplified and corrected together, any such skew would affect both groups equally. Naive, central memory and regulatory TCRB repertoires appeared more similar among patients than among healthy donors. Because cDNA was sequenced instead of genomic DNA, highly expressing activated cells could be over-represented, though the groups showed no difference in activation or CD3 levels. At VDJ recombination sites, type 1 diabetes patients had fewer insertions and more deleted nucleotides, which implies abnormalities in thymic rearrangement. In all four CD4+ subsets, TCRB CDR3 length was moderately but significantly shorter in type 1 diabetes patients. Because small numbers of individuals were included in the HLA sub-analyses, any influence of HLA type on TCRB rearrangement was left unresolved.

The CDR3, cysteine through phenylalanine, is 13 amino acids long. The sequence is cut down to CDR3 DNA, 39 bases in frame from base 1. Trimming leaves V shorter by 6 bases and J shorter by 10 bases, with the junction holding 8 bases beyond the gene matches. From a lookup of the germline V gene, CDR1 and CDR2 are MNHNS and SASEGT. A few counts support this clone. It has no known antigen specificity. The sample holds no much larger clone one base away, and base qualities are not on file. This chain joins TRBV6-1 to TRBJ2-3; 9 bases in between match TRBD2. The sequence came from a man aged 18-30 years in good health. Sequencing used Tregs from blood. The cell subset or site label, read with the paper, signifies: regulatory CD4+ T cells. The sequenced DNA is TGTGCCAGCAGAATAGCGGGAGCTCTATCGCAGTATTTT. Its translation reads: CASRIAGALSQYF.